What follows is one T cell receptor beta chain and its context. This clonotype has ten or more counts. Its antigen is currently not known. No much larger clone is present one base from it, and per-base qualities are unavailable. From a lookup of the germline V gene, CDR1 and CDR2 are ENHRY and SYGVKD. The CDR3 goes from the cysteine to the phenylalanine over 11 residues. CDR3 DNA only is kept here, 33 bases in frame from base 1. Trimming costs V 9 bases and J 3 bases, and their ends lie 8 bases apart. The source of the sample is a study of T-cell reconstitution after alpha-beta-depleted transplantation in children (dated by TCRdb to 2016 to 2018). Regarding the research as a whole: Using TCR repertoire profiling, the study quantitatively followed how T-cell immune reconstitution unfolded in children after TCRalphabeta/CD19-depleted allogeneic hematopoietic cell transplantation. Paper-wide results and their limitations: In some patients, high TCRbeta diversity at day 60 was attributed to recipient T cells and intrathymic progenitors that had survived conditioning. Apparently early alphabetaT-cell count recovery about two months after transplant reportedly relied on only several hundred rapidly expanded clones derived from non-depleted graft cells. Over the following months the frequencies of hyperexpanded clones went down, and after one year T-cell counts and TCRbeta diversity were mostly credited to newly produced T cells.

The sample's treatment or condition label, decoded: allogeneic hematopoietic cell transplantation with graft depleted of TCRalphabeta T cells and CD19 B cells. Transplant recipients were children who received TCRalphabeta/CD19-depleted allogeneic hematopoietic cell grafts. Libraries were constructed by PCR. The data were produced on an Illumina HiSeq 2500. To normalize quantification of the TCRbeta repertoire, the TCR libraries were built with molecular barcoding that relied on unique molecular identifiers. The public reads were run again by TCRdb, first through fastp at Q25 and then through MiXCR, and only productive beta chains were kept. One record per CDR3 amino acid sequence lists the most common genes and DNA. This sample is represented by 200,000 to 250,000 distinct CDR3 sequences; around 25% of them were singletons. The ten largest clones capture roughly 2.5% of the sample.

This TCR was sampled from a girl aged 2 to 9 with Fanconi anemia, due to receive a stem cell transplant. This sample comprised PBMCs, obtained before TCRalphabeta/CD19-depleted stem cell transplant. The chain was built from TRBV10-3 and TRBJ1-1; the D gene is perhaps TRBD1, from 5 matching bases. The bases are TGTGCCATTCGACAGTACACTGAAGCTTTCTTT. It specifies CAIRQYTEAFF.